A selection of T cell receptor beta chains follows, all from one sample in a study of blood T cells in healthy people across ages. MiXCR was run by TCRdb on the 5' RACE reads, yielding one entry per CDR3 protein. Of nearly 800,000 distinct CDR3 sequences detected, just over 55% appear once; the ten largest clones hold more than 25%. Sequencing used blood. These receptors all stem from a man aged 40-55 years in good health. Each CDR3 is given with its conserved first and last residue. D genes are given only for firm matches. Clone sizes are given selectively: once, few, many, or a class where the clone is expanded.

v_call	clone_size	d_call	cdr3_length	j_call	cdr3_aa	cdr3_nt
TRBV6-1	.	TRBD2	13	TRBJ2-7	CASRAGDGGEQYF	TGTGCCAGCAGAGCGGGAGACGGAGGCGAGCAGTACTTC
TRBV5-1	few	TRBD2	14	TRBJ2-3	CASRTSAFPDTQYF	TGCGCCAGCAGGACTAGCGCCTTCCCAGATACGCAGTATTTT
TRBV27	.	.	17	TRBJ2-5	CASSLSKTSAGYNEQYF	TGTGCCAGCAGTTTATCCAAGACTAGTGCGGGATATAATGAGCAGTACTTC
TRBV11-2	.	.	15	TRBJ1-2	CASSYGQIANYGYTF	TGTGCCAGCAGCTACGGACAGATAGCTAACTATGGCTACACCTTC
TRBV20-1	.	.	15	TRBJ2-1	CSARHNPGGSDEQFF	TGCAGTGCTAGACATAACCCGGGCGGTAGCGATGAGCAGTTCTTC
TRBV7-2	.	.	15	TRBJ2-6	CASSSRQTGANVLTF	TGTGCCAGCAGCTCCCGACAGACTGGGGCCAACGTCCTGACTTTC
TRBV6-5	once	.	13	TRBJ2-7	CASSNRATCEQYF	TGTGCCAGCAGTAACAGGGCCACCTGCGAGCAGTACTTC
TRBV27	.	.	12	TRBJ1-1	CASSLRGGPVFF	TGTGCCAGCAGTCTCCGCGGGGGTCCCGTTTTCTTT
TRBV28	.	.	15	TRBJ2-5	CASSLALAPLETQYF	TGTGCCAGCAGTTTAGCCCTAGCCCCTTTAGAGACCCAGTACTTC
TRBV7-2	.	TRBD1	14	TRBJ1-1	CASSLTGVATEAFF	TGTGCCAGCAGCTTAACAGGGGTGGCGACTGAAGCTTTCTTT
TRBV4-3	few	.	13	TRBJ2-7	CASSPYQGYEQYF	TGCGCCAGCAGCCCCTACCAGGGATACGAGCAGTACTTC
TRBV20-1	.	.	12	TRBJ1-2	CSARGTGDSYTF	TGCAGTGCTAGGGGCACCGGGGACAGCTACACCTTC
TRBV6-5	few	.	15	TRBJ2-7	CASSYQEKSYNEQYF	TGTGCCAGCAGTTATCAGGAAAAGTCCTACAATGAGCAGTACTTC
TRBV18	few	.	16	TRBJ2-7	CASSPRVTENSYEQYF	TGTGCCAGCTCACCACGTGTGACAGAGAATTCCTACGAGCAGTACTTC
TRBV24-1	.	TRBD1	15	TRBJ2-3	CAVHTGQGGADTQYF	TGTGCCGTTCATACTGGACAGGGCGGAGCAGATACGCAGTATTTT
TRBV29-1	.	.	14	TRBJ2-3	CSVVGQMVSDTQYF	TGCAGCGTTGTCGGACAGATGGTCTCGGATACGCAGTATTTT
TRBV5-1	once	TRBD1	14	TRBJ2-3	CASTQQGATDTQYF	TGCGCCAGCACCCAACAGGGGGCAACAGATACGCAGTATTTT
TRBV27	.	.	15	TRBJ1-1	CASSLSGRTNTEAFF	TGTGCCAGCAGTTTATCGGGCAGAACGAACACTGAAGCTTTCTTT
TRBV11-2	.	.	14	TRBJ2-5	CASSPTGARQTQYF	TGTGCCAGCAGCCCCACGGGGGCCCGGCAGACCCAGTACTTC
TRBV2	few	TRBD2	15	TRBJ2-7	CASSEGSSGVYEQYF	TGTGCCAGCAGTGAAGGGTCTAGCGGGGTCTACGAGCAGTACTTC
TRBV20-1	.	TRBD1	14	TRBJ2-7	CSVGQGGGPYEQYF	TGCAGTGTGGGACAGGGTGGAGGACCTTACGAGCAGTACTTC
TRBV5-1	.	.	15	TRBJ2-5	CASSSEGQGQETQYF	TGCGCCAGCAGCTCGGAGGGGCAGGGACAAGAGACCCAGTACTTC
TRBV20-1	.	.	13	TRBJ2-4	CSARRAGENIQYF	TGCAGTGCTAGAAGGGCAGGGGAAAACATTCAGTACTTC
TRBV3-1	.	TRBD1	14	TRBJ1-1	CASSQVSGGTEAFF	TGTGCCAGCAGCCAAGTATCAGGGGGCACTGAAGCTTTCTTT
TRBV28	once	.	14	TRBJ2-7	CASKALSWGSEQYF	TGTGCCAGCAAAGCCCTCTCTTGGGGTTCCGAGCAGTACTTC
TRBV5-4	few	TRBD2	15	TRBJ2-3	CASSLSGRWLNTQYF	TGTGCCAGTAGCTTGAGCGGGAGGTGGTTGAATACGCAGTATTTT
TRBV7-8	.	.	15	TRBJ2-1	CASSPQRVSYNEQFF	TGTGCCAGCAGCCCACAGAGAGTCTCCTACAATGAGCAGTTCTTC
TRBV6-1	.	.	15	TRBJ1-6	CAGSEGPDSGSPLHF	TGTGCCGGCAGTGAAGGCCCAGACTCGGGATCACCCCTCCACTTT
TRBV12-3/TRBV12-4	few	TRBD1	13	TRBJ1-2	CASSVTGGHGYTF	TGTGCCAGCAGTGTGACAGGGGGCCATGGCTACACCTTC
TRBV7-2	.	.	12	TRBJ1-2	CASNSQVYGYTF	TGTGCCAGCAACTCCCAAGTCTATGGCTACACCTTC
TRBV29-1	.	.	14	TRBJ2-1	CSVHTTGLNNEQFF	TGCAGCGTCCATACCACGGGGTTGAACAATGAGCAGTTCTTC
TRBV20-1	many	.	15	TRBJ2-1	CSGRGRDFELDEQFF	TGCAGTGGGAGAGGCCGGGACTTCGAATTGGATGAGCAGTTCTTC
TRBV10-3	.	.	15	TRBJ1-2	CAISESARGNYGYTF	TGTGCCATCAGTGAGTCGGCCAGGGGCAACTATGGCTACACCTTC
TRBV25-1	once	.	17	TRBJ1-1	CASKSPQQGRMNTEAFF	TGTGCCAGCAAAAGTCCGCAACAGGGTAGGATGAACACTGAAGCTTTCTTT
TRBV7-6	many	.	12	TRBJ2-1	CASSRQGGEQFF	TGTGCCAGCAGTCGGCAGGGGGGTGAGCAGTTCTTC
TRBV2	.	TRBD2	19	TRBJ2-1	CASTLLWTSGSSSYNEQFF	TGTGCCAGCACCCTCCTTTGGACTAGCGGGTCGAGCTCCTACAATGAGCAGTTCTTC
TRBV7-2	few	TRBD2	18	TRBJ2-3	CASSPPGGAWGGTDTQYF	TGTGCCAGCAGCCCGCCGGGTGGAGCGTGGGGGGGGACAGATACGCAGTATTTT
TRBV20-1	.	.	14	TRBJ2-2	CSARGPDNTGELFF	TGCAGTGCTAGGGGACCCGATAACACCGGGGAGCTGTTTTTT
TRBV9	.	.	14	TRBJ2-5	CASSVVPGRETQYF	TGTGCCAGCAGCGTAGTACCGGGGCGGGAGACCCAGTACTTC
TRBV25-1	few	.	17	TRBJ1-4	CASSELGGISTNEKLFF	TGTGCCAGCAGTGAATTGGGCGGGATTTCAACTAATGAAAAACTGTTTTTT
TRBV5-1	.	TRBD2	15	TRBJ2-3	CASSEGLGGTDTQYF	TGCGCCAGCAGCGAGGGACTAGGCGGCACAGATACGCAGTATTTT
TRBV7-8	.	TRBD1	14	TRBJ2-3	CASSGQASTDTQYF	TGTGCCAGCAGTGGACAGGCTAGCACAGATACGCAGTATTTT
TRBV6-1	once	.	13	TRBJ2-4	CASVPVGKNIQYF	TGTGCCAGCGTCCCCGTGGGCAAAAACATTCAGTACTTC
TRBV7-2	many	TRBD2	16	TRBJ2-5	CASSLGSSGREETQYF	TGTGCCAGCAGCTTGGGATCTAGCGGGAGGGAAGAGACCCAGTACTTC
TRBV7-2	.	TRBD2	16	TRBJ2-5	CASSLGRGGLLETQYF	TGTGCCAGCAGCCTAGGGCGGGGGGGCCTTTTAGAGACCCAGTACTTC
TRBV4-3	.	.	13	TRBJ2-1	CASSPGGTGRQFF	TGCGCCAGCAGCCCCGGGGGAACGGGACGCCAGTTCTTC